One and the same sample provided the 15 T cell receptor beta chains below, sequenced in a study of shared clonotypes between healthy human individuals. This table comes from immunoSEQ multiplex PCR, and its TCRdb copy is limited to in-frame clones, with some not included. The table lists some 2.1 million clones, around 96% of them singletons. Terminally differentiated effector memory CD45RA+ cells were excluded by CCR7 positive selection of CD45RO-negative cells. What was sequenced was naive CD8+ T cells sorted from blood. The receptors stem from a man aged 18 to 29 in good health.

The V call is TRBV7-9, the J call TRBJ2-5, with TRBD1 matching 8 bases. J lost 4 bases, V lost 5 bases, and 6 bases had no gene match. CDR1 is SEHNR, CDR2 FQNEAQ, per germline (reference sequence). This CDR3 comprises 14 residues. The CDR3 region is CASSIRGRGETQYF. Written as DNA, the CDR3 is TGTGCCAGCAGCATCAGGGGGCGAGGAGAGACCCAGTACTTC.

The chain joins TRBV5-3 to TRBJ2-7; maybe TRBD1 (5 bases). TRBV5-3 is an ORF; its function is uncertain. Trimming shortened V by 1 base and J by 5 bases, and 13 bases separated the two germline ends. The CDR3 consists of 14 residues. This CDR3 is CARSLQGLRDEQYF. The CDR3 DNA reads TGTGCCAGAAGCTTGCAGGGATTAAGGGACGAGCAGTACTTC.

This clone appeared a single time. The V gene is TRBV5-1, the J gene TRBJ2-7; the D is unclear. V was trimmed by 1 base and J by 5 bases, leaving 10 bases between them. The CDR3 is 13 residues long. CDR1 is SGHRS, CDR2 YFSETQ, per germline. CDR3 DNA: TGCGCCAGCAGCTTGACCGACTTAGACGAGCAGTACTTC. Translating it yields CASSLTDLDEQYF.

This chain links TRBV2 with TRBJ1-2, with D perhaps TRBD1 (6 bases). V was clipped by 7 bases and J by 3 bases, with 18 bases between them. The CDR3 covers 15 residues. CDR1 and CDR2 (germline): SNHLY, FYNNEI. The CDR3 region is CASTGNRVRDYGYTF. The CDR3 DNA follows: TGTGCCAGCACAGGGAACAGGGTGCGGGACTATGGCTACACCTTC.

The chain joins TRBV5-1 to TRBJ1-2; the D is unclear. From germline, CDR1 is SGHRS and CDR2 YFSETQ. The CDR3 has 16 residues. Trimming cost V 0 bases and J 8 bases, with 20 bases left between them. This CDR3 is CASSLGPTKDLRGYTF. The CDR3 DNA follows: TGCGCCAGCAGCTTGGGACCCACTAAGGACCTCAGGGGCTACACCTTC. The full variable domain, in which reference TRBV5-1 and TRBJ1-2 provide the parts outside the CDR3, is KAGVTQTPRYLIKTRGQQVTLSCSPISGHRSVSWYQQTPGQGLQFLFEYFSETQRNKGNFPGRFSGRQFSNSRSEMNVSTLELGDSALYLCASSLGPTKDLRGYTFGSGTRLTVV.

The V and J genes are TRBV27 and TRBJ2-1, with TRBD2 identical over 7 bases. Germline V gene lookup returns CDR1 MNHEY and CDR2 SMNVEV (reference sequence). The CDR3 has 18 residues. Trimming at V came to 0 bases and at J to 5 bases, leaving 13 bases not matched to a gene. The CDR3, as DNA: TGTGCCAGCAGTTTATCCCGCCCCGTACAGCGGGGTGACAATGAGCAGTTCTTC. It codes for CASSLSRPVQRGDNEQFF.

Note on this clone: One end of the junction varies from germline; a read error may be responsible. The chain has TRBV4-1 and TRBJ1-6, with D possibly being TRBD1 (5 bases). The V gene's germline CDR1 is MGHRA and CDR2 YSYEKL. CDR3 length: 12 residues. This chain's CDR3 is CASSRGHSALHF. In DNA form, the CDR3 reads TGCGCCAGCAGCCGGGGCCATTCAGCCCTCCACTTT.

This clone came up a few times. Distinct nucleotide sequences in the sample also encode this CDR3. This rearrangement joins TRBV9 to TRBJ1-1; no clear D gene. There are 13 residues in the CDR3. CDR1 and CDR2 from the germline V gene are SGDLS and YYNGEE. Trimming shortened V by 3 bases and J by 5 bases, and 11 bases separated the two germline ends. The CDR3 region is CASSEGGDTEAFF. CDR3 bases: TGTGCCAGCAGCGAAGGAGGTGATACTGAAGCTTTCTTT.

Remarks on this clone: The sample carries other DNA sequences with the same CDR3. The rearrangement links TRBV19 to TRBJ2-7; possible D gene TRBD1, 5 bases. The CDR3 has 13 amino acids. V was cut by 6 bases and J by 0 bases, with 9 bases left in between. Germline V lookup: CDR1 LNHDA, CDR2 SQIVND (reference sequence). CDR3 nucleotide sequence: TGTGCCAGTAGCCTGACAGACTCCTACGAGCAGTACTTC. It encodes CASSLTDSYEQYF.

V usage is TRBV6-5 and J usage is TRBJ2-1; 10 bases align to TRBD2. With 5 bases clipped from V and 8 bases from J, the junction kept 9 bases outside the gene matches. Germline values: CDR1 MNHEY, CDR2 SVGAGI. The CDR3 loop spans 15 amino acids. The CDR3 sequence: CASSPLAGIGHEQFF. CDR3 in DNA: TGTGCCAGCAGTCCACTAGCGGGAATTGGCCATGAGCAGTTCTTC.

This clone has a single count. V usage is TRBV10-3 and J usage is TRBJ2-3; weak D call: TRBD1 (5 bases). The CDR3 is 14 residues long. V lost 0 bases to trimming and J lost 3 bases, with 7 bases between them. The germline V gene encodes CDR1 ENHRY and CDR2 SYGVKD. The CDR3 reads CAISESSGTDTQYF. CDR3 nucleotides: TGTGCCATCAGTGAGTCGTCAGGGACAGATACGCAGTATTTT.

CDR3 sequence reads: CASRTGQSYEQYF. For the CDR3, the DNA is TGTGCCAGCAGAACGGGACAGTCCTACGAGCAGTACTTC. This chain joins TRBV6-5 and TRBJ2-7; 7 bases fit TRBD1. The junction had 3 bases not matched to a gene; V was cut back by 6 bases and J by 1 base. Germline V gene sequence: CDR1 MNHEY, CDR2 SVGAGI. The CDR3 has 13 amino acids.

CDR3 protein: CAIGGQGAYEQYF. CDR3 sequence (DNA): TGTGCCATCGGGGGACAGGGGGCATACGAGCAGTACTTC. This chain joins TRBV10-3 and TRBJ2-7; TRBD1 agrees at 12 bases. This CDR3 has 13 amino acids. Germline trimming cut 8 bases from V and 4 bases from J; bases unmatched to any gene: 3. Germline V lookup: CDR1 ENHRY, CDR2 SYGVKD.

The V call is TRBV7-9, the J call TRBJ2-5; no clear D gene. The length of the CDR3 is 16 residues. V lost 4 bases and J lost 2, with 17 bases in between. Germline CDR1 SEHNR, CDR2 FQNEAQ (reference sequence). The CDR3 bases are TGTGCCAGCAGCTCCCCGTTTAAAGGGCCACAAGAGACCCAGTACTTC. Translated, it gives CASSSPFKGPQETQYF.

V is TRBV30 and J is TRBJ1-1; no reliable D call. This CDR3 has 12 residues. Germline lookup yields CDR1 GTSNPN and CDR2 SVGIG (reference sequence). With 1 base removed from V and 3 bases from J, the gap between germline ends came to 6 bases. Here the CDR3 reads CAWSGGYTEAFF. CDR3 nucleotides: TGTGCCTGGAGTGGAGGGTACACTGAAGCTTTCTTT. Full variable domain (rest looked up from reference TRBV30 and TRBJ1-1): SQTIHQWPATLVQPVGSPLSLECTVEGTSNPNLYWYRQAAGRGLQLLFYSVGIGQISSEVPQNLSASRPQDRQFILSSKKLLLSDSGFYLCAWSGGYTEAFFGQGTRLTVV.